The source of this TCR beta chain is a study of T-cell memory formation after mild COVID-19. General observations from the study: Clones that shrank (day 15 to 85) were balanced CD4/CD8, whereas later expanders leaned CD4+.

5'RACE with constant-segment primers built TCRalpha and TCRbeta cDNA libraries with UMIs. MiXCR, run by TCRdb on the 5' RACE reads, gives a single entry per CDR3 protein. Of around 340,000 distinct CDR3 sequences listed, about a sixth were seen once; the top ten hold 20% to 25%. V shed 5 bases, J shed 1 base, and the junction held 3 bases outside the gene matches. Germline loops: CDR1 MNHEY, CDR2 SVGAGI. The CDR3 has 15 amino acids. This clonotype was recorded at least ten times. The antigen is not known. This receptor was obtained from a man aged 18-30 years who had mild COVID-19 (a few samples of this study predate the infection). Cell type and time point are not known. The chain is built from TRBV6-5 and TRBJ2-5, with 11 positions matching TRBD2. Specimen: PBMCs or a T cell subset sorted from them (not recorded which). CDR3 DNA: TGTGCCAGCAGTCCTAGCGGGGGGATCCAAGAGACCCAGTACTTC. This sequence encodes CASSPSGGIQETQYF.